These T cell receptor beta chains were read from a single sample in a study of shared clonotypes between healthy human individuals. Profiling relied on immunoSEQ multiplex PCR, and the TCRdb table lists in-frame clones only, not all of them. The sample holds a few million clones, 85% to 95% seen once. Input material: naive CD4+ T cells from PBMCs. Receptors originate from a man younger than 35 in good health. Some clones in this sample may be carry-over from other donors' samples. Each CDR3 is given with its conserved first and last residue. The D gene is left open where the match is weak.

>TRBD1|TRBJ1-1|TRBV5-1
CASSLGQAWNTEAFF
TGCGCCAGCAGCTTAGGACAGGCCTGGAACACTGAAGCTTTCTTT
>-|TRBJ2-5|TRBV20-1
CSVNPQETQYF
TGCAGTGTGAATCCTCAAGAGACCCAGTACTTC
>-|TRBJ1-2|TRBV10-3
CAISESPRTNYGYTF
TGTGCCATCAGTGAGTCCCCCAGGACTAACTATGGCTACACCTTC
>-|TRBJ2-7|TRBV29-1
CSAADISYEQYF
TGCAGCGCCGCGGACATTTCCTACGAGCAGTACTTC
>-|TRBJ2-3|TRBV5-1
CASSLVGSTDTQYF
TGCGCCAGCAGCTTGGTAGGGAGCACAGATACGCAGTATTTT
>-|TRBJ1-5|TRBV2
CASERRGGNQPQHF
TGTGCCAGCGAGCGCCGGGGGGGCAATCAGCCCCAGCATTTT
>TRBD1|TRBJ1-2|TRBV5-4
CASSGTGGGYGYTF
TGTGCCAGCAGCGGGACAGGGGGCGGCTATGGCTACACCTTC
>-|TRBJ2-1|TRBV7-2
CASSEDSPYNEQFF
TGTGCCAGCAGCGAGGACAGTCCCTACAATGAGCAGTTCTTC
>-|TRBJ1-3|TRBV9
CASSPRGVLSGNTIYF
TGTGCCAGCAGCCCCAGAGGCGTCCTCTCTGGAAACACCATATATTTT
>-|TRBJ2-7|TRBV29-1
CSVARTGSYEQYF
TGCAGCGTCGCCCGAACAGGGTCCTACGAGCAGTACTTC
>TRBD2|TRBJ2-5|TRBV4-1
CASSPLAGGWETQYF
TGCGCCAGCAGCCCCCTAGCGGGAGGTTGGGAGACCCAGTACTTC
>-|TRBJ2-3|TRBV29-1
CSVVPLTSSDTQYF
TGCAGCGTTGTTCCCCTTACTAGCTCAGATACGCAGTATTTT
>-|TRBJ2-7|TRBV5-1
CASSSVAGQSLYEQYF
TGCGCCAGCAGCTCAGTCGCGGGACAGAGTCTCTACGAGCAGTACTTC
>TRBD2|TRBJ2-2|TRBV7-2
CASSALAGVVTGELFF
TGTGCCAGCAGCGCACTAGCGGGAGTTGTCACCGGGGAGCTGTTTTTT
>TRBD2|TRBJ2-1|TRBV7-8
CASSRGSGSYNEQFF
TGTGCCAGCAGCCGGGGGAGCGGGAGTTACAATGAGCAGTTCTTC
>TRBD2|TRBJ2-3|TRBV7-2
CASSLGLAGGPLTDTQYF
TGTGCCAGCAGCTTAGGGCTAGCGGGAGGGCCTCTCACAGATACGCAGTATTTT